This TCR beta chain is from a study of blood T cell repertoires in COVID-19. Background on the study: From T cells, B-cell-depleted T cells, or PBMCs came the material, which was cDNA or gDNA.

Germline-derived CDR1 and CDR2 are LGHDT and YNNKEL (reference sequence). V shed 6 bases and J 5 bases; nucleotides not matched to a gene: 7. The CDR3 loop spans 14 amino acids. Original analysis: It was from reference gene primer amplification that nucleated cell counts were estimated. The table came from immunoSEQ multiplex PCR; TCRdb's copy has only in-frame clones and leaves some out. That table is the source of V, J and clone size, and D and trimming were worked out from the DNA. The sample shows some 47,000 clones, about 86% of them seen only once. This TCR was recovered from a human donor in a cohort sampled during active COVID-19. This sequence joins TRBV3-1 (or the pseudogene TRBV3-2) and TRBJ2-5; 9 bases align to TRBD1. Specimen: peripheral blood. CDR3 in DNA: TGTGCCAGCAGTTACCGACAGGGGGTTGAGACCCAGTACTTC. As protein: CASSYRQGVETQYF.